The 8 T cell receptor beta chains below come from one sample, sequenced in a study of cytomegalovirus exposure and HLA in healthy donors. PCR was performed using 60 Vbeta and 13 Jbeta primers. Some clones are missing from TCRdb's copy, which holds only in-frame ones; the method was immunoSEQ multiplex PCR. The sample records approximately 280,000 clones, roughly 88% being singletons. Sequenced sample: PBMCs. These receptors all stem from a man aged 35-49 years in good health and CMV-seropositive.

The chain joins TRBV28 to TRBJ2-2; 10 bases are shared with TRBD2. Germline V gene sequence: CDR1 MDHEN, CDR2 SYDVKM. The J segment lost 1 base and the V segment lost 0 bases, leaving 8 bases of the junction unmatched. CDR3 length: 19 residues. Here the CDR3 reads CASSLWGSGLAENTGELFF. The CDR3 nucleotides read TGTGCCAGCAGTTTATGGGGATCTGGACTAGCGGAGAACACCGGGGAGCTGTTTTTT.

The chain is built from TRBV29-1 and TRBJ2-4, with a weak D call TRBD2 (5 bases). CDR3 length: 12 amino acids. V gave up 4 bases and J gave up 5 bases, with 9 bases separating them. Germline V gene lookup returns CDR1 SQVTM and CDR2 ANQGSEA. The CDR3 nucleotides read TGCAGCGTTGGAGGGTCCGAAAACATTCAGTACTTC. It yields the protein CSVGGSENIQYF.

V and J are TRBV7-9 and TRBJ1-1; 7 bases match TRBD1. The ends lost 4 bases at V and 3 bases at J; junction bases unmatched: 8. Germline-derived CDR1 and CDR2 are SEHNR and FQNEAQ (reference sequence). The CDR3 extends over 15 amino acids. CDR3 sequence (DNA): TGTGCCAGCAGCTCCGTGACAGGGTTTGACACTGAAGCTTTCTTT. As protein: CASSSVTGFDTEAFF.

The CDR3 bases are TGTGCTAGTGGTTTGGACAGGAGGGGCCCCAATCAGCCCCAGCATTTT. Amino acids: CASGLDRRGPNQPQHF. The V and J genes are TRBV12-5 and TRBJ1-5; TRBD1 might be the D (5 bases). The ends were cut back, 1 base at V and 3 bases at J, with 13 bases in the middle. CDR1 and CDR2 (germline): LGHNT, FRNRAP. The CDR3 sequence is 16 residues long.

The chain has TRBV19 and TRBJ2-7; 8 bases are a match to TRBD1. The CDR3 length is 18 residues. The J segment lost 5 bases and the V segment lost 5 bases, leaving 20 bases of the junction unmatched. The germline V gene encodes CDR1 LNHDA and CDR2 SQIVND (reference sequence). CDR3 nucleotide sequence: TGTGCCAGTAGTTTCCGACTCCTAAGGGGAGACAGGGGCCACGAGCAGTACTTC. Translated: CASSFRLLRGDRGHEQYF.

CDR3 sequence reads: CASSSTPNTEAFF. The CDR3 nucleotides read TGTGCCAGCAGTTCGACACCGAACACTGAAGCTTTCTTT. This sequence joins TRBV27 and TRBJ1-1; no definite D call. CDR3 length: 13 residues. V dropped 4 bases and J dropped 1 base, with 7 bases sitting between them. Looked up from germline, CDR1 is MNHEY and CDR2 is SMNVEV (reference sequence).

This clone was picked up one time. The chain links TRBV30 to TRBJ2-7; 7 bases line up with TRBD1. Germline V gene data show CDR1 as GTSNPN and CDR2 as SVGIG (reference sequence). The CDR3 is 14 residues long. V shed 1 base, J shed 2 bases, and the junction held 5 bases outside the gene matches. The CDR3 spells CAWSAGTGAYEQYF. The CDR3 DNA sequence: TGTGCCTGGAGTGCTGGCACAGGGGCCTACGAGCAGTACTTC.

The chain recombines TRBV29-1 with TRBJ2-2, with D perhaps TRBD1 (5 bases). From germline, CDR1 is SQVTM and CDR2 ANQGSEA. CDR3 length equals 13 residues. Trimming removed 5 bases from V and 1 base from J, with 8 bases in between. This CDR3 is CSVLQGNTGELFF. The CDR3 DNA reads as TGCAGCGTTCTCCAGGGGAACACCGGGGAGCTGTTTTTT.